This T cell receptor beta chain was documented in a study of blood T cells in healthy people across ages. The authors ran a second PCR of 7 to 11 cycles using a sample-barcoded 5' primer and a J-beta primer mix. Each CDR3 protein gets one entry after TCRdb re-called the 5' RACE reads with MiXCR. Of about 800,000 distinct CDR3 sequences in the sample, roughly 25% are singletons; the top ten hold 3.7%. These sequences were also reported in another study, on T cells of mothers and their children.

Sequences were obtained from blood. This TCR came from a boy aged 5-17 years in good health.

CDR3 amino acids: CASSLTGQGSRTGELFF. In nucleotides, the CDR3 is TGTGCCAGCAGCTTAACGGGACAGGGGTCGCGCACCGGGGAGCTGTTTTTT. This sequence joins TRBV7-2 and TRBJ2-2, with 10 bases fitting TRBD1. The CDR3 is 17 amino acids. CDR1 and CDR2 (germline): SGHTA, FQGNSA. Losses at the gene ends were 2 bases for V and 4 bases for J; bases not matched to a gene: 7.